The sequence of this T cell receptor (beta chain) was determined in a study of CD8 T cells in ankylosing spondylitis. Study observations and caveats: Reportedly, disease-linked clones are significantly enriched in ankylosing spondylitis patients' matched synovial fluid. A TCR beta motif of 8 or 9 highly homologous variants appeared characteristic of ankylosing spondylitis blood. In the blood and synovial fluid of reactive arthritis, some motif variants had been previously reported.

Points on this clonotype: What it binds is unknown.

V trimming: 2 bases; J trimming: 2 bases; junction bases outside the gene matches: 5. Germline V lookup: CDR1 MGHRA, CDR2 YSYEKL. CDR3 size: 16 residues. With molecular barcodes, quantitative 5'-RACE was used to make the TCR beta libraries. MiXCR, run by TCRdb on the 5' RACE reads, gives a single entry per CDR3 protein. The sample yields hundreds of thousands of distinct CDR3 sequences, 17% seen once. The TCR comes from a male donor with ankylosing spondylitis. Sequencing used blood, either unsorted or a sorted T cell fraction (not recorded which). This sequence joins TRBV4-1 and TRBJ2-7; 11 bases are a match to TRBD2. The CDR3 DNA reads TGCGCCAGCAGCCAATCTACTAGCGGGAGAGCCTACGAGCAGTACTTC. Residues: CASSQSTSGRAYEQYF.